The 20 T cell receptor beta chains below all came from one sample that was sequenced in a study of breast tumors, draining lymph nodes, adjacent tissues. TCRdb passed the multiplex PCR reads through MiXCR, listing each CDR3 protein once. The table lists about 63,000 distinct CDR3 sequences, less than 60% of them singletons, with about 19% in the top ten. Sequencing was done on a sample of breast tumor tissue. The origin of the receptors is a female donor with breast cancer. Some clones in this sample may be carry-over from other donors' samples.

The CDR3 bases are TGTGCCAGCAGTTACAGCCAGATCGGTCTCTCTGAAGCTTTCTTT. Translating gives CASSYSQIGLSEAFF. This sequence joins TRBV6-6 and TRBJ1-1; D is unresolved. This CDR3 is built from 15 residues. The germline V and J ends were trimmed by 2 bases and 6 bases, with 16 bases remaining between them. CDR1 MNHNY and CDR2 SVGAGI come from the germline V gene (reference sequence).

CDR3 bases: TGTGCCAGCAGCGTAGACAGGGGGTACGAGCAGTACTTC. Protein sequence: CASSVDRGYEQYF. The gene calls are TRBV9 and TRBJ2-7; TRBD1 aligns across 8 bases. The germline V gene encodes CDR1 SGDLS and CDR2 YYNGEE. J gave up 4 bases and V 0 bases, and 0 bases lay outside the gene matches. This CDR3 is built from 13 residues.

This clonotype was detected many times. The chain links TRBV25-1 to TRBJ2-7; TRBD1 might be the D (6 bases). CDR3 length: 13 residues. Germline V lookup: CDR1 MGHDK, CDR2 SYGVNS. V was cut by 7 bases and J by 6 bases, with 16 bases left in between. CDR3 in amino acids: CASTHPQGPEQYF. DNA for the CDR3: TGTGCCAGCACCCACCCCCAGGGGCCCGAGCAGTACTTC.

This clonotype was observed many times. This rearrangement joins TRBV5-6 to TRBJ1-6; weak D call: TRBD1 (6 bases). The V gene lost 4 bases and the J gene lost 10 bases, with 21 bases spanning the gap. This CDR3 has 16 residues. CDR1 is SGHDT, CDR2 YYEEEE, per germline. CDR3 DNA sequence: TGTGCCAGCAGCCGACAGGACACCCAGTTTTTGTCACCCCTCCACTTT. The encoded protein is CASSRQDTQFLSPLHF.

This clonotype has at least ten counts. CDR3: CASSLGMGLTYEQYF. As DNA, the CDR3 is TGTGCCAGCAGCTTAGGCATGGGGTTGACCTACGAGCAGTACTTC. The chain combines TRBV7-9 with TRBJ2-7; no clear D gene. CDR3 length: 15 residues. Trimming shortened V by 1 base and J by 2 bases, and 12 bases separated the two germline ends. CDR1 and CDR2 (germline): SEHNR, FQNEAQ (reference sequence).

The genes are TRBV12-3 or TRBV12-4 and TRBJ1-3, with 11 bases aligning to TRBD1. The CDR3 is made up of 14 amino acids. Germline trimming cut 6 bases from V and 4 bases from J; bases unmatched to any gene: 2. The CDR3 nucleotides are TGTGCCAGCAGAGGGACAGGGGGAGGAAACACCATATATTTT. Encoded protein: CASRGTGGGNTIYF.

This clonotype was detected many times. The genes are TRBV6-6 and TRBJ2-7; 9 nucleotides agree with TRBD1. The CDR3 is 14 amino acids. Losses at the gene ends were 7 bases for V and 5 bases for J; bases not matched to a gene: 9. From germline, CDR1 is MNHNY and CDR2 SVGAGI (reference sequence). CDR3 DNA sequence: TGTGCCAGCAAAACCGGGACAGGGTCCCACGAGCAGTACTTC. As protein: CASKTGTGSHEQYF.

This clonotype has a count of ten or more. V usage is TRBV6-1 and J usage is TRBJ1-2, with D perhaps TRBD1 (5 bases). V lost 5 bases and J lost 4, with 14 bases in between. The CDR3 contains 14 residues. CDR1 MNHNS and CDR2 SASEGT come from the germline V gene. The CDR3 here is CASSPPRAPYGYTF. The CDR3 DNA reads TGTGCCAGCAGTCCCCCCAGGGCCCCCTATGGCTACACCTTC.

The chain has TRBV5-6 and TRBJ1-6; 7 nucleotides match TRBD1. The CDR3 has 14 amino acids. The junction had 6 bases not matched to a gene; V was cut back by 3 bases and J by 9 bases. CDR1 is SGHDT and CDR2 is YYEEEE in the germline V gene. Here the CDR3 DNA reads TGTGCCAGCAGCTCCGCCGGGACAGCTTCACCCCTCCACTTT. It yields the protein CASSSAGTASPLHF.

V usage is TRBV2 and J usage is TRBJ2-7; possible D gene TRBD1, 5 bases. Deletions cut 8 bases from V and 1 base from J, with 6 bases between. In germline, CDR1 is SNHLY, CDR2 FYNNEI. The CDR3 loop spans 11 amino acids. The CDR3 loop is CASRQSYEQYF. The DNA for the CDR3 is TGTGCCAGCCGACAGTCCTACGAGCAGTACTTC.

This clonotype was picked up many times. V is TRBV6-5 and J is TRBJ1-3, with D perhaps TRBD1 (5 bases). Trimming took 5 bases from V and 4 from J, leaving 12 bases between them. Germline lookup yields CDR1 MNHEY and CDR2 SVGAGI. This CDR3 has 14 residues. This CDR3 reads CASSPGPGGNTIYF. CDR3 DNA: TGTGCCAGCAGTCCGGGGCCAGGGGGAAACACCATATATTTT.

V and J are TRBV29-1 and TRBJ2-6; TRBD2 is a possible D gene (6 bases). The CDR3 loop spans 13 amino acids. V gave up 7 bases and J gave up 2 bases, with 9 bases separating them. Germline CDR1 reads SQVTM; CDR2 reads ANQGSEA. CDR3 sequence reads: CSAGGTGANVLTF. CDR3 nucleotide sequence: TGCAGCGCCGGGGGAACTGGGGCCAACGTCCTGACTTTC.

This clonotype was counted many times. The germline gene is not matched at one end of the junction; a read error may be the cause. This chain links TRBV6-1 with TRBJ2-3, with 7 positions matching TRBD2. Germline-derived CDR1 and CDR2 are MNHNS and SASEGT. The CDR3 covers 16 residues. As DNA, the CDR3 is TGTGCCAGCAGTCAAGCGTTCCTCTCGACTAGCAACACGCAGTATTTT. Translating gives CASSQAFLSTSNTQYF.

The chain employs TRBV7-6 and TRBJ2-3, with D possibly TRBD1 on 6 matching bases. V shed 8 bases and J shed 2 bases, with 8 bases lying between them. The CDR3 is 12 amino acids. Germline CDR1 and CDR2: SGHVS and FNYEAQ. CDR3 DNA: TGTGCCAGCGGACAGCTCACAGATACGCAGTATTTT. Its protein is CASGQLTDTQYF.

The V call is TRBV6-5, the J call TRBJ1-5, with TRBD1 matching over 8 bases. Trimming removed 7 bases from V and 5 bases from J; junction bases left unmatched: 13. The CDR3 consists of 16 residues. CDR1 and CDR2 (germline): MNHEY, SVGAGI. DNA of the CDR3: TGTGCCAGCATTCCGCGAGGCAGGGGGCCATATCAGCCCCAGCATTTT. Its protein product is CASIPRGRGPYQPQHF.

This clonotype was counted a single time. V gene TRBV7-9 combines with J gene TRBJ2-1; TRBD1 matches 9 bases. Trimming removed 7 bases from V and 7 bases from J; junction bases left unmatched: 8. The CDR3 totals 14 residues. Germline V gene lookup returns CDR1 SEHNR and CDR2 FQNEAQ (reference sequence). The CDR3 region has the DNA TGTGCCAGCATCCAATCCGGGACAGGGAATGAGCAGTTCTTC. Residues: CASIQSGTGNEQFF.

The chain recombines TRBV5-1 with TRBJ2-2; maybe TRBD2 (5 bases). The CDR3 is 14 residues long. Trimming cost V 5 bases and J 6 bases, with 14 bases left between them. The V gene's germline CDR1 is SGHRS and CDR2 YFSETQ. CDR3 residues: CASRGVPNSGELFF. CDR3 DNA sequence: TGCGCCAGCAGGGGAGTTCCTAATTCCGGGGAGCTGTTTTTT.

This clonotype was observed many times. The CDR3 spells CASSLVPTGNNYGYTF. The CDR3 DNA reads as TGCGCCAGCAGCTTGGTTCCGACAGGGAACAACTATGGCTACACCTTC. V is TRBV5-1 and J is TRBJ1-2, with TRBD1 identical over 7 bases. The germline V gene encodes CDR1 SGHRS and CDR2 YFSETQ. The CDR3 runs to 16 residues. Trimming at V came to 0 bases and at J to 2 bases, leaving 7 bases not matched to a gene.

This clonotype showed up many times. The V gene is TRBV20-1, the J gene TRBJ1-1; weak D call: TRBD1 (5 bases). Trimming shortened V by 0 bases and J by 4 bases, and 15 bases separated the two germline ends. Germline V gene sequence: CDR1 DFQATT, CDR2 SNEGSKA (reference sequence). This CDR3 is built from 15 residues. DNA for the CDR3: TGCAGTGCTAGAGAAAATAAGGGGATGGGCACTGAAGCTTTCTTT. Its protein product is CSARENKGMGTEAFF.

The sample holds many counts of this clonotype. The chain uses TRBV19 and TRBJ2-3; a weak D match, TRBD2 (6 bases). With 5 bases removed from V and 1 base from J, the gap between germline ends came to 13 bases. Germline CDR1 is LNHDA and CDR2 is SQIVND (reference sequence). CDR3 length equals 15 residues. The CDR3 DNA sequence: TGTGCCAGTAGTTTCGGGGGAGGAGGCACAGATACGCAGTATTTT. Its translation: CASSFGGGGTDTQYF.